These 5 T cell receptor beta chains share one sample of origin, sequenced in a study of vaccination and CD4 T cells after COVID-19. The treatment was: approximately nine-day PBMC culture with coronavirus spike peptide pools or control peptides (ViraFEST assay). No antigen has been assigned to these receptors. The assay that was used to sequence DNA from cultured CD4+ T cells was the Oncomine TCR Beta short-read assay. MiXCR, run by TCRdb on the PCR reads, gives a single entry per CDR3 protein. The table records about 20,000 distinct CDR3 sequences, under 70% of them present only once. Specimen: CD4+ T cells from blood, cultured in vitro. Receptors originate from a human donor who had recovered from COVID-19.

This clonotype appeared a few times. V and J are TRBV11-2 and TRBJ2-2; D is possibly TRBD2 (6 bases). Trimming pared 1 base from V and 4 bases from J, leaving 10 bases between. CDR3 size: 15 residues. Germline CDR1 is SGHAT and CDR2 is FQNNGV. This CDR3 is CASSLVVGGTGELFF. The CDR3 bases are TGTGCCAGCAGCTTAGTGGTGGGGGGCACCGGGGAGCTGTTTTTT.

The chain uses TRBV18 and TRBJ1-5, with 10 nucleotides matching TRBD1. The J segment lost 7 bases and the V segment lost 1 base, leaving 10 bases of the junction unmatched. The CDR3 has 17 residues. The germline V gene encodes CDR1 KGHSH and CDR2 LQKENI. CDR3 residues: CASSPRDRGADRQPQHF. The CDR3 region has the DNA TGTGCCAGCTCACCACGGGACAGGGGCGCCGATCGACAGCCCCAGCATTTT.

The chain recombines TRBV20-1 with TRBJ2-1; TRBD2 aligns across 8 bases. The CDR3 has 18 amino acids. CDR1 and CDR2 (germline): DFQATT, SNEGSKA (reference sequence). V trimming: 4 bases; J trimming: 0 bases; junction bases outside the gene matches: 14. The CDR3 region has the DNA TGCAGTGCTACGCTTGGGCCGGGAGGGCCGAGCTCCTACAATGAGCAGTTCTTC. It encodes CSATLGPGGPSSYNEQFF.

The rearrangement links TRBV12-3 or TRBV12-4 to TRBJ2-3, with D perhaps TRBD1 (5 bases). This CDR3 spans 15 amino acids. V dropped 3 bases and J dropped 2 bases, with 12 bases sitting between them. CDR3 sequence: CASSFWGGITDTQYF. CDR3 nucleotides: TGTGCCAGCAGTTTTTGGGGCGGAATCACAGATACGCAGTATTTT.

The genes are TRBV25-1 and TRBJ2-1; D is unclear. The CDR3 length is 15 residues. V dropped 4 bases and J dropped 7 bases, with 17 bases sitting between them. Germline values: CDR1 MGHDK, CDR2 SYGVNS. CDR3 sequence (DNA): TGTGCCAGCAGTGGGGTAGCAGGAGCTAGGAATGAGCAGTTCTTC. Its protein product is CASSGVAGARNEQFF.